This TCR beta chain appears in the sequencing data of a study of response to subunit inactivated influenza vaccine. Study-wide points: Few additional T cells are recruited per seasonal influenza vaccination, authors suggested.

A word on this clonotype: Its antigen is as yet unknown.

Using its own MiXCR run on the RT-PCR reads, TCRdb lists one record per CDR3 protein. The sample has 500,000 to 650,000 distinct CDR3 sequences, about 8% seen once. This TCR came from a man between 50 and 69 years old who received an inactivated influenza vaccine. The sequencing here drew on PBMCs from blood, taken around 25 months after vaccination.

The CDR3 is CASRPGQASSSYEQYF. DNA of the CDR3: TGTGCCAGCAGGCCGGGACAGGCCTCTTCATCCTACGAGCAGTACTTC. The gene calls are TRBV12-3 or TRBV12-4 and TRBJ2-7, with 8 bases aligning to TRBD1. This CDR3 region has 16 residues. J gave up 1 base and V 6 bases, and 11 bases lay outside the gene matches.